A single sample gave rise to the 15 T cell receptor beta chains below, sequenced in a study of cytomegalovirus exposure and HLA in healthy donors. Generated by immunoSEQ multiplex PCR, the TCRdb table keeps only in-frame clones and is missing some. The sample records under 350,000 clones, about 86% being singletons. The sample comprised PBMCs. The receptor source for this set is a woman younger than 35 in good health and CMV-seronegative.

This chain uses TRBV9 with TRBJ1-2; D is undetermined. The germline V gene has CDR1 SGDLS and CDR2 YYNGEE. V dropped 5 bases and J dropped 1 base, with 15 bases sitting between them. CDR3 length equals 15 residues. In nucleotides, the CDR3 is TGTGCCAGCAGGCGACCGGGTCTTATTAACTATGGCTACACCTTC. It is translated as CASRRPGLINYGYTF. The full variable domain, rest sourced from reference TRBV9 and TRBJ1-2, is DSGVTQTPKHLITATGQRVTLRCSPRSGDLSVYWYQQSLDQGLQFLIQYYNGEERAKGNILERFSAQQFPDLHSELNLSSLELGDSALYFCASRRPGLINYGYTFGSGTRLTVV.

The J gene is TRBJ2-7, the V gene TRBV30, with D hard to call. Germline CDR1 is GTSNPN and CDR2 is SVGIG (reference sequence). Trimming removed 3 bases at V and 2 bases at J, with 5 bases between. CDR3 length: 11 residues. As DNA, the CDR3 is TGTGCCTGGAGGGAGACCTACGAGCAGTACTTC. Translated: CAWRETYEQYF.

The rearrangement links TRBV6-6 to TRBJ1-2; 9 bases are a match to TRBD1. The trim removed 5 bases at V and 4 bases at J, leaving 11 bases unmatched. The CDR3 is 16 amino acids. Germline V gene lookup returns CDR1 MNHNY and CDR2 SVGAGI (reference sequence). The CDR3 DNA reads TGTGCCAGCAGTCAGGAGGGACAGGGCGGCTCCTATGGCTACACCTTC. Its protein product is CASSQEGQGGSYGYTF.

V gene TRBV9 combines with J gene TRBJ2-3, with TRBD2 matching 8 bases. Germline CDR1 is SGDLS and CDR2 is YYNGEE. The CDR3 is 18 amino acids. The V and J ends lost 0 bases and 0 bases, in that order; junction bases with no gene match: 9. The CDR3 region has the DNA TGTGCCAGCAGCGTAGTATTGGGGCGCGGGAGGAGCACAGATACGCAGTATTTT. Residues: CASSVVLGRGRSTDTQYF.

V gene TRBV4-2 combines with J gene TRBJ2-7; D remains unclear. Looked up from germline, CDR1 is LGHNA and CDR2 is YNFKEQ. V gave up 0 bases and J gave up 1 base, with 10 bases separating them. The CDR3 is made up of 15 amino acids. This chain's CDR3 is CASSQESVVSYEQYF. CDR3 sequence (DNA): TGTGCCAGCAGCCAAGAATCCGTCGTATCCTACGAGCAGTACTTC.

The chain employs TRBV18 and TRBJ2-7, with D possibly being TRBD1 (6 bases). CDR3 length equals 15 residues. V was cut by 3 bases and J by 4 bases, with 16 bases left in between. Germline CDR1 and CDR2: KGHSH and LQKENI. CDR3 nucleotides: TGTGCCAGCTCACCTGGTCAGGGCAGGGGTTACGAGCAGTACTTC. Translated: CASSPGQGRGYEQYF.

The chain couples TRBV4-2 to TRBJ1-2; TRBD1 matches 8 bases. CDR3 length equals 15 residues. Germline CDR1 LGHNA, CDR2 YNFKEQ. V shed 0 bases and J 3 bases; nucleotides not matched to a gene: 3. In DNA, the CDR3 is TGTGCCAGCAGCCAAGAAGGGACAGGAGACTATGGCTACACCTTC. This codes for CASSQEGTGDYGYTF.

The V gene is TRBV7-2, the J gene TRBJ1-5; D gene ambiguous. CDR1 is SGHTA and CDR2 is FQGNSA in the germline V gene. The CDR3 extends over 12 amino acids. Trimming took off 2 bases at V and 3 bases at J, with 2 bases between the two ends. CDR3 region: CASSLLNQPQHF. The DNA for the CDR3 is TGTGCCAGCAGCTTACTCAATCAGCCCCAGCATTTT.

This chain joins TRBV7-6 and TRBJ1-5, with a tentative D call TRBD1 (5 bases). Germline V CDR1 and CDR2: SGHVS, FNYEAQ. This CDR3 is 15 amino acids long. The V gene lost 1 base and the J gene lost 6 bases, with 13 bases spanning the gap. CDR3 protein: CASSLGEGARQPQHF. CDR3 nucleotide sequence: TGTGCCAGCAGCTTAGGAGAAGGGGCGCGTCAGCCCCAGCATTTT.

This chain joins TRBV7-2 and TRBJ1-5, with 7 bases lining up with TRBD1. V lost 5 bases and J lost 5; bases outside the gene matches: 12. CDR3 length equals 16 residues. Germline loops: CDR1 SGHTA, CDR2 FQGNSA. The CDR3 DNA follows: TGTGCCAGCAGCGGTGGTAGGGGGCAGGGCGATCAGCCCCAGCATTTT. It translates to CASSGGRGQGDQPQHF.

This chain uses TRBV7-2 with TRBJ2-7; 10 nucleotides line up with TRBD1. From germline, CDR1 is SGHTA and CDR2 FQGNSA. The CDR3 covers 14 residues. V was clipped by 3 bases and J by 4 bases; unmatched bases: 3. Here the CDR3 reads CASSFVGQGYEQYF. The CDR3 DNA reads as TGTGCCAGCAGCTTTGTGGGACAGGGGTACGAGCAGTACTTC. Together with reference TRBV7-2 and TRBJ2-7, the CDR3 gives the full variable domain: GAGVSQSPSNKVTEKGKDVELRCDPISGHTALYWYRQSLGQGLEFLIYFQGNSAPDKSGLPSDRFSAERTGGSVSTLTIQRTQQEDSAVYLCASSFVGQGYEQYFGPGTRLTVT.

The V call is TRBV7-9, the J call TRBJ2-7; 13 nucleotides line up with TRBD2. Germline values: CDR1 SEHNR, CDR2 FQNEAQ (reference sequence). The CDR3 is 15 residues long. J gave up 5 bases and V 5 bases, and 6 bases lay outside the gene matches. CDR3 DNA: TGTGCCAGCAGCGCCTCCGGGACTAGCGGGGACGAGCAGTACTTC. This sequence encodes CASSASGTSGDEQYF.

The V gene is TRBV7-8, the J gene TRBJ1-5, with D hard to call. V was clipped by 5 bases and J by 3 bases, with 17 bases between them. Germline values: CDR1 SGHVS, CDR2 FQNEAQ. The CDR3 length is 16 residues. The CDR3 loop reads CASSPSSGSTNQPQHF. The CDR3 region has the DNA TGTGCCAGCAGCCCCTCATCCGGGAGCACCAATCAGCCCCAGCATTTT.

The chain carries TRBV5-1 and TRBJ2-7; 9 bases fit TRBD2. V was pared by 0 bases and J by 4 bases, with 11 bases of the junction left unmatched. CDR1 and CDR2 from the germline V gene are SGHRS and YFSETQ. This CDR3 contains 17 residues. Written as DNA, the CDR3 is TGCGCCAGCAGCTTGGCGGTGGGCGGGGGGGCCGAGTACGAGCAGTACTTC. It codes for CASSLAVGGGAEYEQYF.

The chain couples TRBV5-1 to TRBJ2-2; maybe TRBD2 (6 bases). This CDR3 is built from 16 residues. Germline loops: CDR1 SGHRS, CDR2 YFSETQ. The V gene lost 4 bases and the J gene lost 7 bases, with 20 bases spanning the gap. The CDR3: CASSPEGQGGGGELFF. CDR3 coding DNA: TGCGCCAGCAGCCCCGAGGGGCAGGGAGGAGGCGGGGAGCTGTTTTTT. Variable domain in full (rest from reference TRBV5-1 and TRBJ2-2): KAGVTQTPRYLIKTRGQQVTLSCSPISGHRSVSWYQQTPGQGLQFLFEYFSETQRNKGNFPGRFSGRQFSNSRSEMNVSTLELGDSALYLCASSPEGQGGGGELFFGEGSRLTVL.